A single T cell receptor (beta chain) is shown here with its context. Its antigen is still unknown. The assay was immunoSEQ multiplex PCR, and TCRdb's table has in-frame clones only and misses some. The table shows about 680,000 clones, with about 90% occurring only once. V shed 6 bases and J 1 base; nucleotides not matched to a gene: 7. CDR1 and CDR2 from the germline V gene are SGHVS and FQNEAQ. CDR3 length: 17 amino acids. This sample is drawn from a study of Ad26.COV2.S vaccination and SARS-CoV-2 variants. Study-wide context: Ad26.COV2.S, an intramuscular injection, was given once or twice 56 days apart.

Study-level results: Post-vaccination spike-specific CD8+ and CD4+ T cell responses reportedly had substantial breadth. Breadth of non-spike TCRs did not differ between vaccinees and placebo recipients. Overall T cell responses may have been underestimated by the analyses of TCR breadth and depth.

Treatment of the sample: 19 received Ad26.COV2.S at low or high dose, single or two shots; 5 received placebo; per-sample allocation not given. Collection of the samples took place on day 63 after the first injection of vaccine or placebo. This rearrangement joins TRBV7-8 to TRBJ2-2, with 11 positions matching TRBD2. The TCR comes from a person between 18 and 65 years old who received the Ad26.COV2.S COVID-19 vaccine or a placebo. Material: peripheral blood, obtained in a trial of Ad26.COV2.S vaccine versus placebo. CDR3 loop: CASRPMGLAENTGELFF. The CDR3 DNA reads TGTGCCAGCAGGCCTATGGGACTAGCGGAGAACACCGGGGAGCTGTTTTTT.